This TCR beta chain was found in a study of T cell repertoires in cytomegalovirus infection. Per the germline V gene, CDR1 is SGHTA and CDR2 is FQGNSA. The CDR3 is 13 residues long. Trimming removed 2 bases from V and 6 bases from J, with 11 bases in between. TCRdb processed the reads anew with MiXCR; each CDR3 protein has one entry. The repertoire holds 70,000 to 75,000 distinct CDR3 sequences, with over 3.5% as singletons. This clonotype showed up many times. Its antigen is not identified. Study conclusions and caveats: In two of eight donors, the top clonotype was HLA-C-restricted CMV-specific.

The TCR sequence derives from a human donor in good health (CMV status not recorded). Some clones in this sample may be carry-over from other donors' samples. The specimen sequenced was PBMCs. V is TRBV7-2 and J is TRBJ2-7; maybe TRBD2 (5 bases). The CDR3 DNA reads TGTGCCAGCAGCTTACGTCTAGCTATCGAGCAGTACTTC. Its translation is CASSLRLAIEQYF.